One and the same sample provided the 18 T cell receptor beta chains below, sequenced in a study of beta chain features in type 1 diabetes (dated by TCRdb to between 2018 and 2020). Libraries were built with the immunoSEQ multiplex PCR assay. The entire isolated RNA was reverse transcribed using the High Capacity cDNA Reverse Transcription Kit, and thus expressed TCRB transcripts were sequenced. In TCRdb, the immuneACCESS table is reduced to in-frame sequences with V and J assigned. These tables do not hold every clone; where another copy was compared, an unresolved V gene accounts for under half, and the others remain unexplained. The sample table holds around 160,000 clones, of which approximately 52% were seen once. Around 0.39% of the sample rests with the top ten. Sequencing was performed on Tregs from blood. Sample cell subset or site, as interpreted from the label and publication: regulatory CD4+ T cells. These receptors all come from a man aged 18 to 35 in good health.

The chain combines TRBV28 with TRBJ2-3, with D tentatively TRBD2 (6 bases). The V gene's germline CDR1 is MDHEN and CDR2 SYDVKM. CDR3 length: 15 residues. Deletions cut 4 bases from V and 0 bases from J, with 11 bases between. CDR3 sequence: CASSYLRGSTDTQYF. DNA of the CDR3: TGTGCCAGCAGTTACCTACGGGGGAGCACAGATACGCAGTATTTT.

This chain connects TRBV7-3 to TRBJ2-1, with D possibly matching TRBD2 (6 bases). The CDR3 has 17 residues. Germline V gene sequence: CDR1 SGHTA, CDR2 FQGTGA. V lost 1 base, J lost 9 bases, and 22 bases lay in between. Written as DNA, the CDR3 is TGTGCCAGCAGCTTAATGGGTCCTGGGGGGACCTCTTTTGAGCAGTTCTTC. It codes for CASSLMGPGGTSFEQFF.

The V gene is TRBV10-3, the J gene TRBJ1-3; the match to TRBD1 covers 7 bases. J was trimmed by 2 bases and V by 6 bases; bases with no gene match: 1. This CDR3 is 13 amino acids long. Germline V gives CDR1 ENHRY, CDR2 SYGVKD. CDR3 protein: CAIRGTAGNTIYF. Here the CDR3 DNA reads TGTGCCATCAGAGGGACAGCTGGAAACACCATATATTTT.

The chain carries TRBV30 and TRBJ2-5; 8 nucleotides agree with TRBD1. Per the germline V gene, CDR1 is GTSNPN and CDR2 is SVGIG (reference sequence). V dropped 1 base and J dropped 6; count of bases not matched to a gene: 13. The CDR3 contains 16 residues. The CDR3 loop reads CAWSGAQTGGRQTQYF. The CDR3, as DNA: TGTGCCTGGAGTGGGGCTCAAACAGGGGGTAGACAGACCCAGTACTTC.

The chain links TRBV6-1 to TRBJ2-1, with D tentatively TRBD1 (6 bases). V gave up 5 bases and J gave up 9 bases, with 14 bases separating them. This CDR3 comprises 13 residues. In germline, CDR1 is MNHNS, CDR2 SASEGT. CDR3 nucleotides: TGTGCCAGCAGTCAGGGGCGCTCCGGTGAGCAGTTCTTC. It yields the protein CASSQGRSGEQFF.

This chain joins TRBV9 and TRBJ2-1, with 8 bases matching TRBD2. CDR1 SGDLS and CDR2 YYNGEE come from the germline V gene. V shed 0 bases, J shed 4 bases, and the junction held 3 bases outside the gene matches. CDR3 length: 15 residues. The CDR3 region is CASSVAGGEYNEQFF. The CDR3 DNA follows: TGTGCCAGCAGCGTAGCGGGGGGGGAGTACAATGAGCAGTTCTTC.

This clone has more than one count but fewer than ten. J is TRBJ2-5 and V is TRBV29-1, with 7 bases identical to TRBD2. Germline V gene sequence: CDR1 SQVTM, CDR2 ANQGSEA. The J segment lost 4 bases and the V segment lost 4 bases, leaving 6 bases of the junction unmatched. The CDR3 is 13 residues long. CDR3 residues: CSVGLAAIETQYF. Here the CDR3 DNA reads TGCAGCGTTGGACTAGCTGCAATAGAGACCCAGTACTTC. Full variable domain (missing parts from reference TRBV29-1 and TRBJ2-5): SAVISQKPSRDICQRGTSLTIQCQVDSQVTMMFWYRQQPGQSLTLIATANQGSEATYESGFVIDKFPISRPNLTFSTLTVSNMSPEDSSIYLCSVGLAAIETQYFGPGTRLLVL.

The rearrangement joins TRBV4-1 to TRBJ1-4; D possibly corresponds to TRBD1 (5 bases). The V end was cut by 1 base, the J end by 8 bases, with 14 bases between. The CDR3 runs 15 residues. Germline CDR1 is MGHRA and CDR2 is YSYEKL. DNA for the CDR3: TGCGCCAGCAGCCAAGCGGGCAGGGTTAACGAAAAACTGTTTTTT. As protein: CASSQAGRVNEKLFF.

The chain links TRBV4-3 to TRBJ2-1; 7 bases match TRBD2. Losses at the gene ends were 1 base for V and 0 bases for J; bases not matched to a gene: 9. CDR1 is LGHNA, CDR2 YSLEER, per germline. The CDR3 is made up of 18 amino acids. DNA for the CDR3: TGCGCCAGCAGCCAAGGTTCTAGCGGTTTGAGCTCCTACAATGAGCAGTTCTTC. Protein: CASSQGSSGLSSYNEQFF.

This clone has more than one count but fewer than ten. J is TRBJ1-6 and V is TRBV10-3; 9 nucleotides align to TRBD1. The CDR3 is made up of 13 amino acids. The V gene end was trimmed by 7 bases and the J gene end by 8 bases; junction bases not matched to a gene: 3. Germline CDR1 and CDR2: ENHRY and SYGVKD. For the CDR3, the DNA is TGTGCCATCACCAGGGACAGGGATTCACCCCTCCACTTT. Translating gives CAITRDRDSPLHF.

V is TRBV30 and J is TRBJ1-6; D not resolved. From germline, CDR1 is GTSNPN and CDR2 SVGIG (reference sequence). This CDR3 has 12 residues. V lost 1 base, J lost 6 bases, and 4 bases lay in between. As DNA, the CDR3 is TGTGCCTGGAGTGGAGTTAATTCACCCCTCCACTTT. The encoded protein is CAWSGVNSPLHF.

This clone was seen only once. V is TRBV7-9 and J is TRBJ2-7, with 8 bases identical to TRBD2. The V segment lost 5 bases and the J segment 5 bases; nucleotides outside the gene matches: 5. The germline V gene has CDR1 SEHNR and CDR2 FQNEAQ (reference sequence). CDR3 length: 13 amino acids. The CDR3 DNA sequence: TGTGCCAGCAGCCACGGGGGGGGGAACGAGCAGTACTTC. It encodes CASSHGGGNEQYF.

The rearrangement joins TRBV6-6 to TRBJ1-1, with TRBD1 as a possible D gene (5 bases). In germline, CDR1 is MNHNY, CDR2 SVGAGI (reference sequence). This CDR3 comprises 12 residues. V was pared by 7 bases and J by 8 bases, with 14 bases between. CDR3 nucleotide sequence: TGTGCCAGCACCCAAAGGGCAGGGGAAGCTTTCTTT. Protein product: CASTQRAGEAFF.

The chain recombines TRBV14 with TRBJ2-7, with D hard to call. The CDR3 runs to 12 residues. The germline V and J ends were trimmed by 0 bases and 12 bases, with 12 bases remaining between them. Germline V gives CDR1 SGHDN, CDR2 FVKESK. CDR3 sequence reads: CASSQDGLKRYF. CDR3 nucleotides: TGTGCCAGCAGCCAAGATGGCCTGAAGCGGTACTTC.

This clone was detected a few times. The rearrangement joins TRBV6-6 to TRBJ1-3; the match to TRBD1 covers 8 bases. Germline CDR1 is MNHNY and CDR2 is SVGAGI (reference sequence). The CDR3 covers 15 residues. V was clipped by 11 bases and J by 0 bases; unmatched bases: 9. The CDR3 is CAGWTGPSSGNTIYF. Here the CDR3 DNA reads TGTGCCGGTTGGACAGGGCCGAGCTCTGGAAACACCATATATTTT.

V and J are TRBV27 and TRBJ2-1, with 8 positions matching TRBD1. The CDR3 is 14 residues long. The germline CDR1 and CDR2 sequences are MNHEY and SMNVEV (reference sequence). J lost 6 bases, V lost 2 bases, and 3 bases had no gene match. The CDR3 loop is CASSLRTGFNEQFF. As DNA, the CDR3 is TGTGCCAGCAGTTTACGGACAGGGTTCAATGAGCAGTTCTTC.

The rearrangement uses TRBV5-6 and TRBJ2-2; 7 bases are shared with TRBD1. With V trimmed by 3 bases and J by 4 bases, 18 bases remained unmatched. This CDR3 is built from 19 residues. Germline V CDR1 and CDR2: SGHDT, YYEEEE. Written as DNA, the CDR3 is TGTGCCAGCAGCTCCAGCCGACAGGGAAGGCATTTTGGCACCGGGGAGCTGTTTTTT. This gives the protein CASSSSRQGRHFGTGELFF.

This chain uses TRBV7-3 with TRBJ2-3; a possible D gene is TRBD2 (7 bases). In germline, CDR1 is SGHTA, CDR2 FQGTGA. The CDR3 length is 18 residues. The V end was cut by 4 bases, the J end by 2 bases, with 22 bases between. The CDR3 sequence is CASSSRSFAGAPTDTQYF. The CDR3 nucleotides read TGTGCCAGCAGCTCCCGATCGTTTGCGGGGGCGCCCACAGATACGCAGTATTTT.